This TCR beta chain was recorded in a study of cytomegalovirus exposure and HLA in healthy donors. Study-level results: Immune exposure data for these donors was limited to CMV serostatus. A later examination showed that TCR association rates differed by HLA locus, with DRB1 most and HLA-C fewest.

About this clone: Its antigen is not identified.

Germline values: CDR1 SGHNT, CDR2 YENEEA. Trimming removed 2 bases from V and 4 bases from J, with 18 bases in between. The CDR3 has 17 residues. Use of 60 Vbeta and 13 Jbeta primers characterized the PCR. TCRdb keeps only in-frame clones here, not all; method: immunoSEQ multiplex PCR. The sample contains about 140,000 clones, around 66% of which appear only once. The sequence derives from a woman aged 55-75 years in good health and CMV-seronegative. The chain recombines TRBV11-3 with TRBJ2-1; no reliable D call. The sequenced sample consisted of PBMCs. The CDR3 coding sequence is TGTGCCAGCAGCTTAAGGCTAGGTCCCCCCCCGTACAATGAGCAGTTCTTC. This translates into CASSLRLGPPPYNEQFF.